These 30 T cell receptor beta chains were sequenced from one sample in a study of T cells after posttransplantation cyclophosphamide. Cyclophosphamide on days +3 and +4 followed busulfan-fludarabine conditioning and a marrow graft. Assay used: immunoSEQ multiplex PCR; TCRdb lists only in-frame clones, some missing. The sample records several thousand clones, roughly 77% being singletons. The sample consisted of PBMCs, taken around 1,400 days after allogeneic stem cell transplant with posttransplant cyclophosphamide. The origin of the receptors is a male patient aged 25 to 39 who received an allogeneic stem cell transplant from a related donor, was CMV-positive, and had acute GVHD only. Some T cells may be transferred from the graft donor.

This clone was observed a few times. The rearrangement joins TRBV6-8 to TRBJ2-7; D remains ambiguous. In germline, CDR1 is MNHGY, CDR2 SAAAGT. Trimming left V 10 bases short and J 0 bases short, with 13 bases between. The CDR3 contains 13 residues. CDR3 in amino acids: CATSRPSSYEQYF. The CDR3, as DNA: TGTGCCACCTCCAGGCCGAGCTCCTACGAGCAGTACTTC.

The rearrangement links TRBV28 to TRBJ2-1; a possible D gene is TRBD1 (6 bases). V was trimmed by 6 bases and J by 5 bases, leaving 11 bases between them. Germline V lookup: CDR1 MDHEN, CDR2 SYDVKM. There are 13 residues in the CDR3. CDR3 DNA: TGTGCCAGCAGGCGTACAGGGAACAATGAGCAGTTCTTC. Its protein is CASRRTGNNEQFF.

This clone has a single count. V is TRBV7-3 and J is TRBJ2-2; 7 nucleotides align to TRBD2. Germline V gene data show CDR1 as SGHTA and CDR2 as FQGTGA. V lost 5 bases and J lost 4; bases outside the gene matches: 10. This CDR3 region has 16 residues. CDR3 coding DNA: TGTGCCAGCAGCCCAAGCGGGGACCTCCTCACCGGGGAGCTGTTTTTT. This sequence encodes CASSPSGDLLTGELFF.

The DNA of the CDR3 is TGTGCCAGTCCGGGAATTCTAGGCGCTGAAGCTTTCTTT. Translation gives CASPGILGAEAFF. The V and J genes are TRBV2 and TRBJ1-1; D remains ambiguous. Per the germline V gene, CDR1 is SNHLY and CDR2 is FYNNEI. CDR3 length: 13 amino acids. With 9 bases removed from V and 6 bases from J, the gap between germline ends came to 17 bases.

The chain joins TRBV27 to TRBJ2-2; no firm D call. The germline V gene has CDR1 MNHEY and CDR2 SMNVEV (reference sequence). This CDR3 comprises 14 residues. The ends were cut back, 3 bases at V and 6 bases at J, with 11 bases in the middle. The CDR3 nucleotides are TGTGCCAGCAGTTTGAAGCACGGTCCCGGGGAGCTGTTTTTT. Translated: CASSLKHGPGELFF.

The chain couples TRBV23-1 to TRBJ2-7; D is perhaps TRBD1 (6 bases). Being an ORF, TRBV23-1 has a function that is uncertain. This CDR3 is 15 amino acids long. Trimming removed 2 bases at V and 5 bases at J, with 16 bases between. CDR3 nucleotides: TGCGCCAGCAGTCAACGGACAGAGAAAGCCCACGAGCAGTACTTC. Translated, it gives CASSQRTEKAHEQYF.

The V call is TRBV12-1, the J call TRBJ1-5. TRBV12-1 is a documented pseudogene. This CDR3 is 15 amino acids long. The CDR3 region has the DNA TGTGCCTCCTGCGGGTCGGACTATAGCAATCAGCCCCAGCATTTT. Protein product: CASCGSDYSNQPQHF.

The gene calls are TRBV6-6 and TRBJ2-1, with D maybe TRBD1 (6 bases). V was pared by 4 bases and J by 5 bases, with 12 bases between. The CDR3 totals 14 residues. The germline gives CDR1 MNHNY, CDR2 SVGAGI (reference sequence). CDR3 sequence reads: CASSLRGYNNEQFF. The CDR3 DNA is TGTGCCAGCAGTTTAAGGGGGTATAACAATGAGCAGTTCTTC.

The V call is TRBV27, the J call TRBJ1-6; D uncertain. The CDR3 has 18 amino acids. Germline V gives CDR1 MNHEY, CDR2 SMNVEV (reference sequence). Trimming left V 5 bases short and J 9 bases short, with 26 bases between. The CDR3: CASSPYHTQGRGISPLHF. In DNA form, the CDR3 reads TGTGCCAGCAGTCCTTACCACACCCAAGGACGGGGAATTTCACCCCTCCACTTT.

This rearrangement joins TRBV5-1 to TRBJ2-5; 9 bases fit TRBD1. This CDR3 comprises 14 residues. V lost 0 bases, J lost 7 bases, and 4 bases stayed unmatched. CDR1 SGHRS and CDR2 YFSETQ come from the germline V gene. CDR3 nucleotide sequence: TGCGCCAGCAGCTTGGAGGGACAGGGTGGGACCCAGTACTTC. Translated, it gives CASSLEGQGGTQYF.

Comments on this clone: Compared with germline, one end of the junction differs, possibly owing to a read error. The chain recombines TRBV5-4 with TRBJ1-4, with D possibly TRBD1 on 5 matching bases. The CDR3 is 13 residues long. Germline CDR1 reads SGHNT; CDR2 reads YYREEE (reference sequence). DNA for the CDR3: TGTGCCAGCAGCTCGGACTCGGGGGAAAGACTGTTTTTT. This sequence encodes CASSSDSGERLFF.

The chain combines TRBV2 with TRBJ2-3, with 9 bases fitting TRBD2. The CDR3 consists of 15 residues. Trimming removed 8 bases from V and 1 base from J; junction bases left unmatched: 7. The germline CDR1 and CDR2 sequences are SNHLY and FYNNEI. In DNA form, the CDR3 reads TGTGCCAGCCCGATCCGCGGGGGGGGCACAGATACGCAGTATTTT. Encoded protein: CASPIRGGGTDTQYF.

The V call is TRBV29-1, the J call TRBJ2-7; TRBD1 matches 9 bases. V lost 3 bases to trimming and J lost 5 bases; unmatched junction nucleotides: 11. The CDR3 covers 15 residues. Germline V CDR1 and CDR2: SQVTM, ANQGSEA. The CDR3 loop reads CSVEVAGQGSDEQYF. As DNA, the CDR3 is TGCAGCGTTGAGGTGGCGGGACAGGGTTCGGACGAGCAGTACTTC.

CDR3 coding DNA: TGTGCCACCAGCAGAACATCCCTTCCGGGTACGACCGGGGAGCTGTTTTTT. Translating gives CATSRTSLPGTTGELFF. This chain connects TRBV15 to TRBJ2-2; D unresolved. Trimming cost V 2 bases and J 5 bases, with 18 bases left between them. The CDR3 is 17 residues long. Looked up from germline, CDR1 is LNHNV and CDR2 is YYDKDF (reference sequence).

As regards this clone: The sample carries other DNA sequences with the same CDR3. The CDR3 DNA reads as TGTGCCAGCAGCCTCTCCTCCTACGAGCAGTACTTC. Translating gives CASSLSSYEQYF. The V and J genes are TRBV7-2 and TRBJ2-7; no definite D call. Germline CDR1 and CDR2: SGHTA and FQGNSA. The V and J ends lost 5 bases and 0 bases respectively, with 5 bases between them. This CDR3 region has 12 residues.

V usage is TRBV2 and J usage is TRBJ2-5; weak D call: TRBD2 (5 bases). CDR1 SNHLY and CDR2 FYNNEI come from the germline V gene. Between the trimmed V and J ends, which lost 6 bases and 5 bases, there was a span of 19 bases. This CDR3 region has 15 residues. The DNA of the CDR3 is TGTGCCAGCAGGGACTCTCCCGGGCCCCGGGAGACCCAGTACTTC. This encodes CASRDSPGPRETQYF.

This clone is labeled as medium-sized. This rearrangement joins TRBV4-1 to TRBJ1-5, with D perhaps matching TRBD1 (5 bases). Per germline, CDR1 MGHRA and CDR2 YSYEKL. Trimming took off 0 bases at V and 6 bases at J, with 12 bases between the two ends. CDR3 length: 15 residues. This CDR3 is CASSQEGTKGQPQHF. Here the CDR3 DNA reads TGCGCCAGCAGCCAAGAAGGGACTAAGGGTCAGCCCCAGCATTTT.

V usage is TRBV6-1 and J usage is TRBJ1-4, with no clear D. Between the trimmed V and J ends, which lost 7 bases and 2 bases, there was a span of 5 bases. Germline V CDR1 and CDR2: MNHNS, SASEGT. The CDR3 is 12 residues long. CDR3 region: CASTSTNEKLFF. Written as DNA, the CDR3 is TGTGCCAGCACCTCTACTAATGAAAAACTGTTTTTT.

The chain joins TRBV30 to TRBJ2-1; D is unclear. V shed 0 bases and J shed 7 bases, with 10 bases lying between them. The CDR3 contains 13 residues. Germline assignment: CDR1 GTSNPN and CDR2 SVGIG (reference sequence). The CDR3 DNA is TGTGCCTGGAGTGTATCATCGGTAAATGAGCAGTTCTTC. It translates to CAWSVSSVNEQFF.

V gene TRBV10-2 combines with J gene TRBJ1-2, with 8 nucleotides matching TRBD1. V lost 2 bases and J lost 7; bases outside the gene matches: 12. CDR1 is WSHSY, CDR2 SAAADI, per germline. This CDR3 is 16 amino acids long. The CDR3, as DNA: TGCGCCAGCAGTGAGCGACAGGGGTCCGCCGGCATTGGCTACACCTTC. Translated, it gives CASSERQGSAGIGYTF.

The chain joins TRBV19 to TRBJ1-5, with D perhaps TRBD1 (6 bases). The CDR3 extends over 19 amino acids. The V gene lost 6 bases and the J gene lost 0 bases, with 24 bases spanning the gap. Germline V gene lookup returns CDR1 LNHDA and CDR2 SQIVND (reference sequence). The DNA for the CDR3 is TGTGCCAGTAGCCCTCCCATGGGACACCTAGGTGATAGCAATCAGCCCCAGCATTTT. Translation gives CASSPPMGHLGDSNQPQHF.

Comments on this clone: This same CDR3 is encoded by further DNA sequences in the sample. The V gene is TRBV27, the J gene TRBJ2-7; 11 bases are a match to TRBD2. The V gene end was trimmed by 6 bases and the J gene end by 4 bases; junction bases not matched to a gene: 8. The CDR3 covers 15 residues. Germline V gene sequence: CDR1 MNHEY, CDR2 SMNVEV (reference sequence). The CDR3 DNA sequence: TGTGCCAGCAGCAAAAATAGCGGGGGGGCATACGAGCAGTACTTC. Encoded protein: CASSKNSGGAYEQYF.

V is TRBV4-3 and J is TRBJ1-2, with D unresolved. The CDR3 spans 16 residues. Deletions cut 0 bases from V and 8 bases from J, with 19 bases between. Germline V gives CDR1 LGHNA, CDR2 YSLEER. The CDR3 DNA is TGCGCCAGCAGCCAAGATCTGGGAGGGAGGCGAGGGGGCTACACCTTC. Its protein is CASSQDLGGRRGGYTF.

The V call is TRBV28, the J call TRBJ1-2; D not resolved. V was shortened by 5 bases and J by 0 bases, with 4 bases between the two germline ends. The CDR3 extends over 12 amino acids. The germline V gene encodes CDR1 MDHEN and CDR2 SYDVKM. This CDR3 reads CASSRANYGYTF. The CDR3 coding sequence is TGTGCCAGCAGTCGAGCTAACTATGGCTACACCTTC.

This clone was seen only a few times. This chain connects TRBV7-2 to TRBJ1-1; 9 nucleotides match TRBD1. Germline loops: CDR1 SGHTA, CDR2 FQGNSA. CDR3 length: 14 residues. The J segment lost 5 bases and the V segment lost 4 bases, leaving 5 bases of the junction unmatched. Written as DNA, the CDR3 is TGTGCCAGCAGCTCACAGGGGGCTCTGACTGAAGCTTTCTTT. This codes for CASSSQGALTEAFF.

The CDR3 DNA is TGTGCCAGCAGTCTTTGGGGGGTTGGCACAGATACGCAGTATTTT. Protein sequence: CASSLWGVGTDTQYF. V is TRBV6-6 and J is TRBJ2-3, with a possible D match to TRBD2 (6 bases). The CDR3 is made up of 15 amino acids. Germline CDR1 is MNHNY and CDR2 is SVGAGI (reference sequence). Trimming pared 5 bases from V and 1 base from J, leaving 13 bases between.

The chain uses TRBV4-1 and TRBJ2-5; D unresolved. V dropped 1 base and J dropped 2 bases, with 8 bases sitting between them. The CDR3 length is 14 residues. Germline values: CDR1 MGHRA, CDR2 YSYEKL. CDR3 DNA sequence: TGCGCCAGCAGCCAAGCTATGAGGCAAGAGACCCAGTACTTC. As protein: CASSQAMRQETQYF.

This sequence joins TRBV9 and TRBJ1-1, with a weak D call TRBD1 (6 bases). Germline V gene data show CDR1 as SGDLS and CDR2 as YYNGEE. The CDR3 totals 17 residues. Trimming shortened V by 4 bases and J by 4 bases, and 23 bases separated the two germline ends. The CDR3: CASSHSPGRGGLTEAFF. In DNA form, the CDR3 reads TGTGCCAGCAGCCACTCCCCAGGTCGGGGGGGCCTCACTGAAGCTTTCTTT.

V and J are TRBV19 and TRBJ2-3; TRBD2 agrees at 8 bases. With 0 bases clipped from V and 5 bases from J, the junction kept 10 bases outside the gene matches. CDR1 is LNHDA and CDR2 is SQIVND in the germline V gene (reference sequence). The CDR3 runs 17 residues. CDR3 protein: CASSIEQGRGARDTQYF. The CDR3 nucleotides are TGTGCCAGTAGTATAGAGCAGGGGCGGGGGGCTAGAGATACGCAGTATTTT.

This clone was seen a few times. The V and J genes are TRBV5-6 and TRBJ2-7; possible D gene TRBD2, 5 bases. The CDR3 has 15 amino acids. Trimming stripped 0 bases from V and 5 bases from J, with 15 bases between. CDR1 SGHDT and CDR2 YYEEEE come from the germline V gene. CDR3 amino acids: CASSLEWALGDEQYF. In nucleotides, the CDR3 is TGTGCCAGCAGCTTGGAGTGGGCCCTCGGGGACGAGCAGTACTTC.